The 2 T cell receptor beta chains below all came from one sample that was sequenced in a study of cytomegalovirus exposure and HLA in healthy donors (dated by TCRdb to between 2016 and 2019). The library relied on the immunoSEQ multiplex PCR assay. A mixture of 60 forward primers for TCR Vbeta segments and 13 reverse primers for TCR Jbeta segments was used in the multiplex PCR. The source is immuneACCESS, and TCRdb retained only in-frame sequences with V and J called. Part of the clones is not carried over; for the studies checked, unresolved V genes explain less than half of this, and the remainder is unexplained. The sample table records 110,000 to 150,000 clones; 70% to 75% of these occur just once. The top ten constitute 1.6% of the sample. The sample was PBMCs. All receptors derive from a woman in her twenties or thirties in good health and CMV-seronegative.

J is TRBJ2-5 and V is TRBV30, with D possibly being TRBD2 (5 bases). From germline, CDR1 is GTSNPN and CDR2 SVGIG (reference sequence). CDR3 length: 13 residues. V was clipped by 3 bases and J by 2 bases, with 10 bases between them. The CDR3: CAWRVANQETQYF. The CDR3 DNA follows: TGTGCCTGGAGGGTAGCGAATCAAGAGACCCAGTACTTC.

DNA for the CDR3: TGTGCCAGCTCACCAATCACAGGGCAGGCCGGGGAGCTGTTTTTT. Residues: CASSPITGQAGELFF. This chain uses TRBV18 with TRBJ2-2; maybe TRBD1 (6 bases). This CDR3 has 15 residues. V dropped 2 bases and J dropped 6 bases, with 13 bases sitting between them. Per germline, CDR1 KGHSH and CDR2 LQKENI.